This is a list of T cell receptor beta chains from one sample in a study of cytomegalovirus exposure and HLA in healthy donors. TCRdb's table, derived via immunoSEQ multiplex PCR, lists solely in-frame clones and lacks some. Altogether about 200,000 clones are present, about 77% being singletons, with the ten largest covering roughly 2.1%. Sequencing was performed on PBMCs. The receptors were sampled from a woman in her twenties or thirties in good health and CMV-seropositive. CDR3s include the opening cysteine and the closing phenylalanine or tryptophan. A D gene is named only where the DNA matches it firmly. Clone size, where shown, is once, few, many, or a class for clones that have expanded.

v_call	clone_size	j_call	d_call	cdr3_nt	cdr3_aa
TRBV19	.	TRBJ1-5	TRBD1	TGTGCCAGTAGTCGCTTGGGAGGACAGGGGGTGAGTCAGCCCCAGCATTTT	CASSRLGGQGVSQPQHF
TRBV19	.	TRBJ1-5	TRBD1	TGTGCCAGTGCCGGGACAGGGGGCTTGAATCAGCCCCAGCATTTT	CASAGTGGLNQPQHF
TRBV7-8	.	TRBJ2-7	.	TGTGCCAGCAGCTTTGCATTACGTCGGGAGCATAAATTCCTCTACGAGCAGTACTTC	CASSFALRREHKFLYEQYF
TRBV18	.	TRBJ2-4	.	TGTGCCAGCTCACCCCCGGGACACATAGAAAACATTCAGTACTTC	CASSPPGHIENIQYF
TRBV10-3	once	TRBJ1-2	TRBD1	TGTGCCATCAGTGACCCCGGGACAGTTTATGGCTACACCTTC	CAISDPGTVYGYTF
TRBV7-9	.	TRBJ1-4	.	TGTGCCAGCACCTCCTCAGGTGAAAAACTGTTTTTT	CASTSSGEKLFF
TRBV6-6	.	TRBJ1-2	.	TGTGCCAGCAGCCAATCTACAGGGTATGGCTACACCTTC	CASSQSTGYGYTF
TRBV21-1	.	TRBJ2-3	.	TGCGCCAGCAGCAAAATAGCGGGAATCACAGATACGCAGTATTTT	CASSKIAGITDTQYF
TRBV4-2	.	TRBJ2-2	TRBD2	TGTGCCAGCAGCCAAGCTACTAGCGGGGGGAACACCGGGGAGCTGTTTTTT	CASSQATSGGNTGELFF
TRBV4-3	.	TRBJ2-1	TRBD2	TGCGCCAGCAGCTTTTACGTAGCGGGAGTCTACAATGAGCAGTTCTTC	CASSFYVAGVYNEQFF
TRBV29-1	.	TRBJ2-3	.	TGCAGCGTTCGCTGGGCTAGCACAGATACGCAGTATTTT	CSVRWASTDTQYF
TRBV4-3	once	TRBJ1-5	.	TGCGCCAGCAGCCAAGATGCATCCCGAGGAGATCAGCCCCAGCATTTT	CASSQDASRGDQPQHF
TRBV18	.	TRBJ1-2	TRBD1	TGTGCCAGCTCTACCAGCGGGACAGGGGAATATGGCTACACCTTC	CASSTSGTGEYGYTF
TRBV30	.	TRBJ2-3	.	TGTGCCTGGACAACGGGAGCCACAGATACGCAGTATTTT	CAWTTGATDTQYF
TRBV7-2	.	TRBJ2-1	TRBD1	TGTGCCAGCAGCGTTGAGACAGGGGATGTTAGTGAGCAGTTCTTC	CASSVETGDVSEQFF
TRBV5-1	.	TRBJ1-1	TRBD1	TGCGCCAGCAGCCCACAGACAGGGTTGAACACTGAAGCTTTCTTT	CASSPQTGLNTEAFF
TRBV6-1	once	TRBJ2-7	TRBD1	TGTGCCAGCAGATACACAGGGGGGTACAGCGAGCAGTACTTC	CASRYTGGYSEQYF
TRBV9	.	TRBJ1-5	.	TGTGCCAGCAGCCCTTCCCCCAATCAGCCCCAGCATTTT	CASSPSPNQPQHF
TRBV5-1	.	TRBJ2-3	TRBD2	TGCGCCAGCAGCACGGGACTAGCCCCAGATACGCAGTATTTT	CASSTGLAPDTQYF